The 13 T cell receptor beta chains in this list originate from one sample, sequenced in a study of T-cell reconstitution after alpha-beta-depleted transplantation in children. Unique molecular identifiers were built into the TCRbeta library. TCRdb passed the PCR reads through MiXCR, listing each CDR3 protein once. Among hundreds of thousands of distinct CDR3 sequences, around 17% were seen once, and the ten largest hold around 0.96%. The source material was PBMCs from the stem cell graft donor, sampled from the stem cell graft. These receptors were collected from a human donor who donated a stem cell graft to a child with acute myeloid leukemia.

A few counts support this clonotype. The rearrangement links TRBV11-2 to TRBJ1-1; 8 bases map to TRBD1. The ends lost 4 bases at V and 4 bases at J; junction bases unmatched: 11. Germline V gene sequence: CDR1 SGHAT, CDR2 FQNNGV. The CDR3 runs 16 residues. DNA for the CDR3: TGTGCCAGCAGCTGGGTCGGACAGGGCCCCTTCACTGAAGCTTTCTTT. This translates into CASSWVGQGPFTEAFF.

The chain combines TRBV7-2 with TRBJ2-3, with D perhaps TRBD1 (6 bases). The CDR3 contains 15 residues. V was pared by 2 bases and J by 3 bases, with 12 bases between. From germline, CDR1 is SGHTA and CDR2 FQGNSA. DNA for the CDR3: TGTGCCAGCAGCTTACCCAGGGGCGAGACAGATACGCAGTATTTT. Translation: CASSLPRGETDTQYF.

Ten or more counts support this clonotype. CDR3 protein: CASSLPAGNTIYF. CDR3 in DNA: TGTGCCAGCAGTTTACCGGCTGGAAACACCATATATTTT. The rearrangement links TRBV12-3 or TRBV12-4 to TRBJ1-3; D is undetermined. The CDR3 covers 13 residues. Between the trimmed V and J ends, which lost 2 bases and 2 bases, there was a span of 4 bases.

The table lists this clonotype with a few counts. The V call is TRBV5-1, the J call TRBJ1-4; 7 bases line up with TRBD1. Germline CDR1 is SGHRS and CDR2 is YFSETQ. The CDR3 consists of 15 residues. The V segment lost 0 bases and the J segment 6 bases; nucleotides outside the gene matches: 5. This CDR3 is CASSLEGAGYEKLFF. Here the CDR3 DNA reads TGCGCCAGCAGCTTGGAGGGGGCGGGGTATGAAAAACTGTTTTTT. Full variable domain (outside the CDR3, taken from reference TRBV5-1 and TRBJ1-4): KAGVTQTPRYLIKTRGQQVTLSCSPISGHRSVSWYQQTPGQGLQFLFEYFSETQRNKGNFPGRFSGRQFSNSRSEMNVSTLELGDSALYLCASSLEGAGYEKLFFGSGTQLSVL.

This clonotype was seen repeatedly, ten times or more. The chain couples TRBV29-1 to TRBJ2-1; D is perhaps TRBD1 or TRBD2 (6 bases each). Germline V gene data show CDR1 as SQVTM and CDR2 as ANQGSEA. This CDR3 region has 12 residues. The germline V and J ends were trimmed by 7 bases and 7 bases, with 14 bases remaining between them. The CDR3 sequence: CSGGLGGNEQFF. Here the CDR3 DNA reads TGCAGCGGGGGGCTAGGGGGGAATGAGCAGTTCTTC.

This clonotype was observed at least ten times. The chain links TRBV20-1 to TRBJ2-1, with D possibly being TRBD1 (6 bases). This CDR3 comprises 13 residues. CDR1 is DFQATT and CDR2 is SNEGSKA in the germline V gene (reference sequence). V shed 3 bases and J shed 5 bases, with 11 bases lying between them. The CDR3 protein is CSASLGQHNEQFF. The CDR3 DNA reads as TGCAGTGCTAGCCTAGGACAGCACAATGAGCAGTTCTTC.

The chain employs TRBV29-1 and TRBJ2-5; D unclear. V was shortened by 6 bases and J by 0 bases, with 11 bases between the two germline ends. The CDR3 has 13 residues. Per the germline V gene, CDR1 is SQVTM and CDR2 is ANQGSEA. The DNA of the CDR3 is TGCAGCGTCGTTCTTAGGTACCAAGAGACCCAGTACTTC. Translation: CSVVLRYQETQYF.

This clonotype was observed at least ten times. This chain joins TRBV6-5 and TRBJ2-7; D unresolved. This CDR3 contains 14 residues. Germline V gene data show CDR1 as MNHEY and CDR2 as SVGAGI. V lost 2 bases, J lost 2 bases, and 10 bases lay in between. For the CDR3, the DNA is TGTGCCAGCAGTTACAGGGCAGCGCCCTACGAGCAGTACGTC. This translates into CASSYRAAPYEQYV.

This clonotype has a count of ten or more. The CDR3 region has the DNA TGTGCCAGCAGCTTAGATCGGACATTCACAGATACGCAGTATTTT. Encoded protein: CASSLDRTFTDTQYF. The rearrangement joins TRBV11-2 to TRBJ2-3; D possibly corresponds to TRBD1 (5 bases). Between the trimmed V and J ends, which lost 0 bases and 2 bases, there was a span of 9 bases. The CDR3 is 15 amino acids. Germline assignment: CDR1 SGHAT and CDR2 FQNNGV.

This clonotype occurred a few times. This sequence joins TRBV6-2 or TRBV6-3 and TRBJ2-1; D uncertain. Germline CDR1 reads MNHEY; CDR2 reads SVGEGT. Trimming cost V 6 bases and J 7 bases, with 13 bases left between them. The CDR3 extends over 13 amino acids. In DNA, the CDR3 is TGTGCCAGCAGGCCCGACGCTCTAAATGAGCAGTTCTTC. It codes for CASRPDALNEQFF.

This clonotype was detected many times. The rearrangement uses TRBV10-2 and TRBJ2-1; 9 bases match TRBD2. This CDR3 has 16 amino acids. The J segment lost 3 bases and the V segment lost 2 bases, leaving 5 bases of the junction unmatched. Germline V gene lookup returns CDR1 WSHSY and CDR2 SAAADI. In DNA form, the CDR3 reads TGCGCCAGCAGTGAGCCGACTAGCGGCCTCTACAATGAGCAGTTCTTC. This sequence encodes CASSEPTSGLYNEQFF.

V usage is TRBV7-9 and J usage is TRBJ2-1; D unclear. The V end lost 6 bases, the J end lost 0 bases, and 15 bases lay between the germline ends. This CDR3 contains 16 residues. Germline V gives CDR1 SEHNR, CDR2 FQNEAQ (reference sequence). CDR3 amino acids: CASRQSLPSSYNEQFF. For the CDR3, the DNA is TGTGCCAGCAGACAGAGCCTTCCGAGCTCCTACAATGAGCAGTTCTTC. The full variable domain, with the rest looked up from reference TRBV7-9 and TRBJ2-1, is DTGVSQNPRHKITKRGQNVTFRCDPISEHNRLYWYRQTLGQGPEFLTYFQNEAQLEKSRLLSDRFSAERPKGSFSTLEIQRTEQGDSAMYLCASRQSLPSSYNEQFFGPGTRLTVL.

The CDR3 spells CASSRDGVVSNQPQHF. For the CDR3, the DNA is TGTGCCAGCTCTCGCGACGGGGTTGTTAGCAATCAGCCCCAGCATTTT. The J gene is TRBJ1-5, the V gene TRBV18; D remains unclear. CDR3 size: 16 residues. The germline V and J ends were trimmed by 6 bases and 0 bases, with 15 bases remaining between them. The germline CDR1 and CDR2 sequences are KGHSH and LQKENI.